This T cell receptor (beta chain) emerged from a study of T-cell reconstitution after alpha-beta-depleted transplantation in children. This clonotype was observed at least ten times. Researchers prepared the TCRbeta library using unique molecular identifiers, the study reports. TCRdb redid the calling of the PCR reads with MiXCR, one entry per CDR3 protein. The data contain approximately 490,000 distinct CDR3 sequences, about 12% of them singletons. V lost 2 bases and J lost 4; bases outside the gene matches: 5. This CDR3 has 15 residues. Germline lookup yields CDR1 ENHRY and CDR2 SYGVKD. The chain couples TRBV10-3 to TRBJ2-3, with 8 nucleotides matching TRBD2. This clonotype was obtained from a human donor who donated a stem cell graft to a child with combined immunodeficiency. Specimen: PBMCs from the stem cell graft donor, collected from the stem cell graft. The CDR3 sequence: CAISEISGVADTQYF. In nucleotides, the CDR3 is TGTGCCATCAGTGAGATTAGCGGGGTGGCAGATACGCAGTATTTT.